These 27 T cell receptor beta chains were sequenced from one sample in a study of Ad26.COV2.S vaccination and SARS-CoV-2 variants. TCRdb's table, derived via immunoSEQ multiplex PCR, lists solely in-frame clones and lacks some. The sample shows about 390,000 clones, roughly nine tenths of them seen only once. The treatment: around 19 received Ad26.COV2.S at low or high dose, single or two shots; a few received placebo; per-sample allocation not given. Vaccine and placebo recipients were sampled on day 63 after the first injection. Sequencing was performed on peripheral blood, taken in a trial of Ad26.COV2.S vaccine versus placebo. The receptors here all came from a person aged 18 to 59 who received the Ad26.COV2.S COVID-19 vaccine or a placebo.

The chain couples TRBV27 to TRBJ1-1; possibly TRBD1 for D (6 bases). V lost 9 bases to trimming and J lost 2 bases, with 10 bases between them. CDR1 and CDR2 from the germline V gene are MNHEY and SMNVEV (reference sequence). The CDR3 length is 12 residues. For the CDR3, the DNA is TGTGCCAGGTTCGGGACAAACACTGAAGCTTTCTTT. Translating gives CARFGTNTEAFF.

CDR3 in DNA: TGTGCCAGTAGCCTCCCCCACGACATGAGGGGGGATGGCTACACCTTC. Residues: CASSLPHDMRGDGYTF. The V gene is TRBV19, the J gene TRBJ1-2; D perhaps matches TRBD1 (6 bases). V was cut by 6 bases and J by 6 bases, with 23 bases left in between. The CDR3 runs to 16 residues. Germline CDR1 LNHDA, CDR2 SQIVND (reference sequence).

The V and J genes are TRBV6-5 and TRBJ1-5; D unresolved. This CDR3 comprises 13 residues. Trimming cost V 2 bases and J 4 bases, with 6 bases left between them. The germline V gene encodes CDR1 MNHEY and CDR2 SVGAGI. The CDR3 coding sequence is TGTGCCAGCAGTTACATACAAAATCAGCCCCAGCATTTT. Translation gives CASSYIQNQPQHF.

This chain links TRBV9 with TRBJ2-7; D not resolved. Germline CDR1 reads SGDLS; CDR2 reads YYNGEE. Trimming removed 1 base at V and 0 bases at J, with 11 bases between. The CDR3 runs 15 residues. The CDR3 DNA sequence: TGTGCCAGCAGCGTACGGGCGGACCCCTCCTACGAGCAGTACTTC. The encoded protein is CASSVRADPSYEQYF.

The rearrangement uses TRBV7-2 and TRBJ2-5, with a tentative D call TRBD1 (5 bases). This CDR3 has 12 amino acids. Germline loops: CDR1 SGHTA, CDR2 FQGNSA. V gave up 5 bases and J gave up 7 bases, with 11 bases separating them. Here the CDR3 reads CASSDRPGTQYF. CDR3 DNA sequence: TGTGCCAGCAGCGACAGACCAGGGACCCAGTACTTC.

This rearrangement joins TRBV6-5 to TRBJ1-6; D not resolved. The length of the CDR3 is 14 residues. Germline CDR1 reads MNHEY; CDR2 reads SVGAGI. V gave up 6 bases and J gave up 10 bases, with 16 bases separating them. Here the CDR3 reads CASRRASLGSPLHF. The CDR3 DNA sequence: TGTGCCAGCAGGAGGGCCTCACTAGGATCACCCCTCCACTTT.

The genes are TRBV6-5 and TRBJ1-6, with no clear D. Looked up from germline, CDR1 is MNHEY and CDR2 is SVGAGI. V shed 6 bases and J shed 13 bases, with 16 bases lying between them. The CDR3 extends over 13 amino acids. CDR3 DNA: TGTGCCAGCAGCCAAGTAAACACTATTCCCCTCCACTTT. As protein: CASSQVNTIPLHF.

The chain joins TRBV6-5 to TRBJ2-1; D is unclear. Germline assignment: CDR1 MNHEY and CDR2 SVGAGI. V was cut by 7 bases and J by 6 bases, with 13 bases left in between. The CDR3 contains 13 residues. CDR3 in amino acids: CASTPGQSNEQFF. As DNA, the CDR3 is TGTGCCAGCACCCCCGGGCAGAGCAATGAGCAGTTCTTC.

The rearrangement links TRBV19 to TRBJ2-5; the D is unclear. Trimming took off 2 bases at V and 4 bases at J, with 14 bases between the two ends. The V gene's germline CDR1 is LNHDA and CDR2 SQIVND (reference sequence). This CDR3 has 15 amino acids. Here the CDR3 reads CASSITPFPRETQYF. DNA for the CDR3: TGTGCCAGTAGTATAACGCCTTTCCCCAGAGAGACCCAGTACTTC.

In nucleotides, the CDR3 is TGTGCCAGCAGTCCGACAGGGGGTCGCCTCTATGGCTACACCTTC. Translation gives CASSPTGGRLYGYTF. The chain links TRBV27 to TRBJ1-2; 9 positions match TRBD1. V dropped 5 bases and J dropped 4; count of bases not matched to a gene: 8. This CDR3 is 15 amino acids long. Per the germline V gene, CDR1 is MNHEY and CDR2 is SMNVEV (reference sequence).

The chain employs TRBV30 and TRBJ2-7; TRBD1 is a possible D gene (6 bases). V shed 0 bases and J shed 7 bases, with 13 bases lying between them. The germline V gene has CDR1 GTSNPN and CDR2 SVGIG (reference sequence). The CDR3 is 13 amino acids. The CDR3 region is CAWSVSGAREQYF. The CDR3 nucleotides read TGTGCCTGGAGTGTATCAGGGGCGAGAGAGCAGTACTTC.

V is TRBV5-4 and J is TRBJ1-6; D unresolved. The V gene's germline CDR1 is SGHNT and CDR2 YYREEE (reference sequence). CDR3 length equals 15 residues. The ends were cut back, 0 bases at V and 0 bases at J, with 4 bases in the middle. Here the CDR3 reads CASSLESSYNSPLHF. The CDR3, as DNA: TGTGCCAGCAGCTTGGAGAGCTCCTATAATTCACCCCTCCACTTT.

The CDR3: CASSFLAGGPGTQYF. The CDR3 nucleotides are TGTGCCAGCAGCTTCTTAGCGGGGGGCCCCGGTACGCAGTATTTT. The genes are TRBV5-6 and TRBJ2-3; TRBD2 matches at 10 bases. The V gene end was trimmed by 2 bases and the J gene end by 8 bases; junction bases not matched to a gene: 8. This CDR3 is built from 15 residues. From germline, CDR1 is SGHDT and CDR2 YYEEEE.

This clone has only one observation. The chain is built from TRBV5-4 and TRBJ2-7; D is possibly TRBD1 (6 bases). The CDR3 covers 15 residues. The germline gives CDR1 SGHNT, CDR2 YYREEE (reference sequence). V lost 1 base and J 1 base, leaving 12 bases between the germline ends. The CDR3 region has the DNA TGTGCCAGCAGCTTGTCGGGGACAAGATCCTACGAGCAGTACTTC. Its protein product is CASSLSGTRSYEQYF.

The chain uses TRBV5-1 and TRBJ2-2; the match to TRBD1 covers 10 bases. The germline V gene encodes CDR1 SGHRS and CDR2 YFSETQ. The CDR3 contains 16 residues. Trimming removed 1 base from V and 5 bases from J; junction bases left unmatched: 5. The CDR3 DNA follows: TGCGCCAGCAGCTTGCTCGGACAGGGGGGAACCGGGGAGCTGTTTTTT. Protein product: CASSLLGQGGTGELFF.

The CDR3 here is CASSEDNLTGYTF. The CDR3 DNA reads as TGTGCCAGCAGTGAAGACAATTTGACTGGCTACACCTTC. The chain has TRBV2 and TRBJ1-2; D unclear. Trimming left V 1 base short and J 7 bases short, with 10 bases between. There are 13 residues in the CDR3. Germline V gives CDR1 SNHLY, CDR2 FYNNEI.

V is TRBV14 and J is TRBJ2-5; D is uncertain. The CDR3 is 13 residues long. V gave up 3 bases and J gave up 1 base, with 6 bases separating them. Germline V gene sequence: CDR1 SGHDN, CDR2 FVKESK. The CDR3 spells CASSQFVQETQYF. The DNA for the CDR3 is TGTGCCAGCAGCCAGTTCGTCCAAGAGACCCAGTACTTC.

The chain carries TRBV10-3 and TRBJ1-6, with D perhaps matching TRBD1 (6 bases). Germline V lookup: CDR1 ENHRY, CDR2 SYGVKD. The CDR3 totals 17 residues. V was cut by 0 bases and J by 10 bases, with 19 bases left in between. The CDR3 DNA reads TGTGCCATCAGTGAGTCGAGGGCCGGGACATCTAAGTCACCCCTCCACTTT. This gives the protein CAISESRAGTSKSPLHF.

V gene TRBV7-2 combines with J gene TRBJ1-2, with D possibly TRBD1 on 5 matching bases. Deletions cut 5 bases from V and 8 bases from J, with 15 bases between. Looked up from germline, CDR1 is SGHTA and CDR2 is FQGNSA. The CDR3 is 13 residues long. The CDR3 sequence is CASSTGPREGYTF. The CDR3 region has the DNA TGTGCCAGCAGCACTGGCCCCAGGGAGGGCTACACCTTC.

The rearrangement links TRBV7-9 to TRBJ1-1, with D uncertain. V lost 2 bases to trimming and J lost 1 base, with 8 bases between them. The length of the CDR3 is 14 residues. Germline CDR1 SEHNR, CDR2 FQNEAQ (reference sequence). CDR3 coding DNA: TGTGCCAGCAGCTTAAATTCCAGGAACACTGAAGCTTTCTTT. Translated: CASSLNSRNTEAFF.

The chain joins TRBV5-4 to TRBJ1-2; TRBD1 is a possible D gene (6 bases). This CDR3 region has 14 residues. V was clipped by 4 bases and J by 0 bases, with 10 bases between them. The germline gives CDR1 SGHNT, CDR2 YYREEE (reference sequence). The CDR3 nucleotides are TGTGCCAGCAGCACTGACAGGTCTAACTATGGCTACACCTTC. Protein product: CASSTDRSNYGYTF.

J is TRBJ2-7 and V is TRBV5-6; no firm D call. Germline CDR1 SGHDT, CDR2 YYEEEE. The CDR3 contains 13 residues. Trimming took off 2 bases at V and 0 bases at J, with 6 bases between the two ends. For the CDR3, the DNA is TGTGCCAGCAGCTTTGTGGGCTCCTACGAGCAGTACTTC. Translated, it gives CASSFVGSYEQYF.

The V and J genes are TRBV6-5 and TRBJ2-3; the match to TRBD1 covers 7 bases. J lost 6 bases, V lost 6 bases, and 6 bases had no gene match. Germline V gene data show CDR1 as MNHEY and CDR2 as SVGAGI. The CDR3 consists of 13 residues. DNA of the CDR3: TGTGCCAGCAGCCACAGGGGATCGGATACGCAGTATTTT. It encodes CASSHRGSDTQYF.

This clone has only one observation. The rearrangement joins TRBV4-1 to TRBJ2-1, with D unclear. This CDR3 has 11 residues. V shed 10 bases and J shed 6 bases, with 10 bases lying between them. The V gene's germline CDR1 is MGHRA and CDR2 YSYEKL. The CDR3 loop reads CATSWGNEQFF. DNA for the CDR3: TGCGCCACCTCGTGGGGCAATGAGCAGTTCTTC.

This chain joins TRBV29-1 and TRBJ2-7; D unresolved. Germline V gene lookup returns CDR1 SQVTM and CDR2 ANQGSEA. The CDR3 spans 11 residues. The V and J ends lost 7 bases and 6 bases respectively, with 13 bases between them. This CDR3 reads CSAAVGVEQYF. The DNA of the CDR3 is TGCAGCGCCGCGGTTGGGGTCGAGCAGTACTTC.

The chain couples TRBV11-2 to TRBJ1-1; D is uncertain. CDR3 length: 13 residues. Trimming took 0 bases from V and 5 from J, leaving 7 bases between them. Germline loops: CDR1 SGHAT, CDR2 FQNNGV. The DNA of the CDR3 is TGTGCCAGCAGCTTAGAGGTCAGAACTGAAGCTTTCTTT. This translates into CASSLEVRTEAFF.

This clone was counted once. The chain links TRBV3-1 (or the pseudogene TRBV3-2) to TRBJ1-6, with 12 bases fitting TRBD1. Germline V gives CDR1 LGHDT, CDR2 YNNKEL (reference sequence). Trimming removed 3 bases from V and 7 bases from J; junction bases left unmatched: 4. The CDR3 contains 16 residues. The CDR3 spells CASSHGTGGDNSPLHF. CDR3 nucleotide sequence: TGTGCCAGCAGCCACGGGACAGGGGGCGACAATTCACCCCTCCACTTT.